This entry features one TCR beta chain sequence. Repertoires were generated with immunoSEQ multiplex PCR, while TCRdb's copy carries only in-frame clones and drops some. The sample lists around 18,000 clones, roughly 80% occurring once. This specimen belongs to a study of sequential checkpoint blockade in melanoma. Specified treatment: randomized to nivolumab then ipilimumab (arm A) or the reverse (arm B). From thawed PBMCs, live CD3+CD8+ cells negative for CD19 and CD56 were sorted. Per germline, CDR1 SGDLS and CDR2 YYNGEE. The V gene end was trimmed by 2 bases and the J gene end by 11 bases; junction bases not matched to a gene: 7. The CDR3 contains 13 residues.

Source: CD8+ T cells sorted from blood (inferred from file names), taken from a patient given nivolumab and ipilimumab in sequence. The sequence was obtained from a human donor with melanoma. The rearrangement links TRBV9 to TRBJ2-5; TRBD1 agrees at 9 bases. The CDR3: CASSVGQGGEQYF. The CDR3 DNA sequence: TGTGCCAGCAGCGTGGGACAGGGTGGTGAGCAGTACTTC.